In this sample, the clone carrying this TCR beta chain turned up a few times. The source of the sample is a study of patients and donors after allogeneic stem cell transplantation. Germline lookup yields CDR1 MNHNS and CDR2 SASEGT. The ends were cut back, 5 bases at V and 7 bases at J, with 15 bases in the middle. There are 14 residues in the CDR3. A single record per CDR3 protein comes from TCRdb applying MiXCR to the RT-PCR reads. This sample carries 150,000 or so distinct CDR3 sequences, approximately 24% of them seen once, and the ten largest clones take 25% to 30%. This TCR was sampled from a human donor who was either an allogeneic HSCT recipient or a stem cell or donor lymphocyte infusion donor (not recorded which). It is not recorded whose cells these are; they may come from a transplant donor. The sample taken for sequencing was blood, either unsorted or a sorted T cell fraction (not recorded which). This chain uses TRBV6-1 with TRBJ1-3; a possible D gene is TRBD1 (6 bases). The CDR3 nucleotides read TGTGCCAGCAGTTGGGGGGGCGCGATGAACACCATATATTTT. It codes for CASSWGGAMNTIYF.